This T cell receptor beta chain was sequenced in a study of blood T cell repertoires in COVID-19. Study in general: The analysed material was cDNA or gDNA that came from T cells, B-cell-depleted T cells, or PBMCs.

The CDR3 sequence is 16 residues long. Germline CDR1 is LNHDA and CDR2 is SQIVND (reference sequence). Trimming took off 4 bases at V and 6 bases at J, with 16 bases between the two ends. TCRdb keeps only in-frame clones here, not all; method: immunoSEQ multiplex PCR. The sample lists roughly 47,000 clones; about 89% were seen once. The receptor comes from a man between 65 and 85 years old with active COVID-19. The chain combines TRBV19 with TRBJ1-6; D might be TRBD1 (5 bases). Sequencing input: peripheral blood. Written as DNA, the CDR3 is TGTGCCAGTAGTAATCTGGCGACAAGGGGTAATTCACCCCTCCACTTT. Protein product: CASSNLATRGNSPLHF.